This T cell receptor (beta chain) was retrieved from a study of OX40 agonist ivuxolimab in advanced cancers. With 6 bases removed from V and 0 bases from J, the gap between germline ends came to 9 bases. The CDR3 runs 15 residues. Germline CDR1 is MNHNS and CDR2 is SASEGT. TCRdb's table, derived via immunoSEQ multiplex PCR, lists solely in-frame clones and lacks some. The sample includes about 93,000 clones, around 92% of them seen just once. V usage is TRBV6-1 and J usage is TRBJ1-6, with D possibly being TRBD1 (6 bases). The sample in question was CD4+ or CD8+ T cells sorted from blood, obtained in a trial of the OX40 agonist ivuxolimab. The receptor was derived from an adult with an advanced solid tumor such as melanoma, head and neck, liver or kidney cancer. CDR3 nucleotide sequence: TGTGCCAGCAGAGGGGGTGGCTCCTATAATTCACCCCTCCACTTT. Protein sequence: CASRGGGSYNSPLHF.